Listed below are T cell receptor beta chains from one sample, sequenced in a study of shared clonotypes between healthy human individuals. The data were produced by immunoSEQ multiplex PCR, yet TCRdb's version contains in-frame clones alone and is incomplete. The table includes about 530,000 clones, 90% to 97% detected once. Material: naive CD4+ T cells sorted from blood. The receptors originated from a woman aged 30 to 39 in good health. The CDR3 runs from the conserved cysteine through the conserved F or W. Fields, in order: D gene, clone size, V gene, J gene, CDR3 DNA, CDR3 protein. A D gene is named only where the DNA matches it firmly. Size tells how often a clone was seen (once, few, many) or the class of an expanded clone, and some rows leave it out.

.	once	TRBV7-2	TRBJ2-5	TGTGCCAGCACCTGGGCCGGGGAGACCCAGTACTTC	CASTWAGETQYF
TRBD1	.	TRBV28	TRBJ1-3	TGTGCCAGCAGTGTACGGACAGGGTTCGCTGGAAACACCATATATTTT	CASSVRTGFAGNTIYF
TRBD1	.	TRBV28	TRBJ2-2	TGTGCCAGCAGTCCAATGTTAGACAGGGGGCGATCCGGGGAGCTGTTTTTT	CASSPMLDRGRSGELFF
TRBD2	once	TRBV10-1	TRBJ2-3	TGCGCCAGCAGTGTGGAGCTAGCGGGGGGCACAGATACGCAGTATTTT	CASSVELAGGTDTQYF
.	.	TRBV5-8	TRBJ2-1	TGTGCCAGCAGCGCGCCCTGGCCGCTCCCCCTCTACAATGAGCAGTTCTTC	CASSAPWPLPLYNEQFF
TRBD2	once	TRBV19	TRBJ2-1	TGTGCCAGTAGTCCCGGACTAGCGGAGCCCAATGAGCAGTTCTTC	CASSPGLAEPNEQFF
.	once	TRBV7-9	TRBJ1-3	TGTGCCAGCAGCAGGTGGGCAAACTCTGGAAACACCATATATTTT	CASSRWANSGNTIYF
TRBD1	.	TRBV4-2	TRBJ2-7	TGTGCCAGCAGCTACGACAGGGAGCCCTACGAGCAGTACTTC	CASSYDREPYEQYF
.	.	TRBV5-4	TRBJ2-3	TGTGCCAGCAGCTTTTGGGGTAGCACAGATACGCAGTATTTT	CASSFWGSTDTQYF
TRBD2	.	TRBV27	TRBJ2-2	TGTGCCAGCAGCCCCACTAGCGGGAGGGCCCTCCCGGAGCTGTTTTTT	CASSPTSGRALPELFF
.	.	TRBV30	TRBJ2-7	TGTGCCTGGAGGAAGGGTGGGATTCAGCGATATTACGAGCAGTACTTC	CAWRKGGIQRYYEQYF
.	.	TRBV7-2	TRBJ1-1	TGTGCCAGCAGCTTAGTTCTGGGAGTGAACACTGAAGCTTTCTTT	CASSLVLGVNTEAFF
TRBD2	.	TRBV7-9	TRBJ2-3	TGTGCCAGCAGCTTAGAGGCTAGCGGGCTAGATACGCAGTATTTT	CASSLEASGLDTQYF
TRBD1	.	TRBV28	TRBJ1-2	TGTGCCAGCAGTTTATCGCGACAGGGCGGCAGTGGCTACACCTTC	CASSLSRQGGSGYTF
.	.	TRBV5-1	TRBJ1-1	TGCGCCAGCAGCTTAGACCCGATGTGGGGGCTTAACACTGAAGCTTTCTTT	CASSLDPMWGLNTEAFF
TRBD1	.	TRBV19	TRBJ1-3	TGTGCCAGTATTCGGGGACAGGGGTCCGGAAACACCATATATTTT	CASIRGQGSGNTIYF
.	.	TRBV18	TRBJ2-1	TGTGCCAGCTCACCATTCGGACAGAACAATGAGCAGTTCTTC	CASSPFGQNNEQFF
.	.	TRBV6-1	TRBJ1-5	TGTGCCAGCAGTGACAGGTGGGGGCCCAATCAGCCCCAGCATTTT	CASSDRWGPNQPQHF
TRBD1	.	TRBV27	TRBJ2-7	TGTGCCATCGACAGGGGGCCCCCTCCCGTCTGGTACGAGCAGTACTTC	CAIDRGPPPVWYEQYF
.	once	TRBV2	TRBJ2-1	TGTGCCAGCTTACAGTTAGGATCTGGCAATGAGCAGTTCTTC	CASLQLGSGNEQFF
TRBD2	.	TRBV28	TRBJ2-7	TGTGCCAGCATTTTTGCGGGAGGCGCCCACGAGCAGTACTTC	CASIFAGGAHEQYF
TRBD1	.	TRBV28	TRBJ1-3	TGTGCCAGCTCCTCCAGGGGGATCACTGGAAACACCATATATTTT	CASSSRGITGNTIYF
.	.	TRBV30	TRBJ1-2	TGTGCCTGGAGTATAGGGGAAGCTGGCTACACCTTC	CAWSIGEAGYTF
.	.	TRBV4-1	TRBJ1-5	TGCGCCAGCAGCCGGAGGGGTGGTGGGGGCGAGGGCAATCAGCCCCAGCATTTT	CASSRRGGGGEGNQPQHF
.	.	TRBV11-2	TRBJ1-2	TGTGCCAGCAGCCCCGGGACGTTTAAATATGGCTACACCTTC	CASSPGTFKYGYTF
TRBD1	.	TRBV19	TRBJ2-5	TGTGCCAGTAGTACACATCCGGGACAGGGGGTGGAGACCCAGTACTTC	CASSTHPGQGVETQYF
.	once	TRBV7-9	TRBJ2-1	TGTGCCAGCAGCTTAGCGAGGGTCATGGGGTCAGGCTCCTACAATGAGCAGTTCTTC	CASSLARVMGSGSYNEQFF
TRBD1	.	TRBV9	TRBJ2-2	TGTGCCAGCAGCCGGGACAGGGTCACCGGGGAGCTGTTTTTT	CASSRDRVTGELFF
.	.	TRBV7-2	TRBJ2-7	TGTGCCAGCAGCTTAGGAGACAGTCTAAGCTCCTACGAGCAGTACTTC	CASSLGDSLSSYEQYF
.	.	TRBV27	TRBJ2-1	TGTGCCAGCAGTTCCGTGACAGAAGCTTACAATGAGCAGTTCTTC	CASSSVTEAYNEQFF
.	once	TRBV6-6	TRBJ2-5	TGTGCCAGCAGCCGGCTACACCAAGAGACCCAGTACTTC	CASSRLHQETQYF
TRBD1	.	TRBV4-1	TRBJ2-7	TGCGCCAGCAGCCAAGATGCCCTACAGGGGTTATCCGAGCAGTACTTC	CASSQDALQGLSEQYF
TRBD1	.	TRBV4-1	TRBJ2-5	TGCGCCAGCAGCCACGGGACAGGGGAATTCGAGACCCAGTACTTC	CASSHGTGEFETQYF
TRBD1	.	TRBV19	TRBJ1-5	TGTGCCAGTATCCAGGACAGGGGATCTTTCCAGCCCCAGCATTTT	CASIQDRGSFQPQHF
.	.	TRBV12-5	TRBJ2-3	TGTGCTAGTGGTCCCGGACAGCCCACAGATACGCAGTATTTT	CASGPGQPTDTQYF
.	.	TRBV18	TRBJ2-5	TGTGCCAGCTCACCAGTCGAGGACGAGACCCAGTACTTC	CASSPVEDETQYF
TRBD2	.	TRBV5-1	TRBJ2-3	TGCGCCAGCAGCTTGGGACTAGCGGACACAGATACGCAGTATTTT	CASSLGLADTDTQYF
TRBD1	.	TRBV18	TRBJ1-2	TGTGCCAGCTCACCGGGGACAGGGGGGAACTATGGCTACACCTTC	CASSPGTGGNYGYTF
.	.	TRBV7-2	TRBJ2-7	TGTGCCAGCAGCCCCTCGAGCGGGTTCTCCTACGAGCAGTACTTC	CASSPSSGFSYEQYF
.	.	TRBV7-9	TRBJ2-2	TGTGCCAGCAGCTTAGGGGTACAATCAATGAACACCGGGGAGCTGTTTTTT	CASSLGVQSMNTGELFF
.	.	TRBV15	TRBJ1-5	TGTGCCACCAGCAGACAGGGGATTAATCAGCCCCAGCATTTT	CATSRQGINQPQHF
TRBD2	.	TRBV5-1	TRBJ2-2	TGCGCCAGCAGCTTACTAGCGGGAGGGCGATCGGGCACCGGGGAGCTGTTTTTT	CASSLLAGGRSGTGELFF
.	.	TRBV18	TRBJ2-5	TGTGCCAGCTCACCACCGAGTACGGTCCCGGGGTCGTCCCAGTACTTC	CASSPPSTVPGSSQYF
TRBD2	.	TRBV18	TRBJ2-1	TGTGCCAGCTCACCACCTCTCGGGAGGAAGGCCTACAATGAGCAGTTCTTC	CASSPPLGRKAYNEQFF
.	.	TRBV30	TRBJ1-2	TGTGCCTGGAGTACGGGGGGCGGCTACACCTTC	CAWSTGGGYTF
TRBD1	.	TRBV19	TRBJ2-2	TGTGCCAGTAGTGGACAGGGTGAGAAGGGGGAGCTGTTTTTT	CASSGQGEKGELFF
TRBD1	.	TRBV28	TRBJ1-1	TGTGCCAGCAACCCAGCCGGACAGGGGAACATGGAGGCTTTCTTT	CASNPAGQGNMEAFF
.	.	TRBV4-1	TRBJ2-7	TGCGCCAGCAGCCAATTTCCGGGACAAAACTACGAGCAGTACTTC	CASSQFPGQNYEQYF
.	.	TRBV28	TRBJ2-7	TGTGCCAGCAGTTTCTCGCTTACACGAACCTACGAGCAGTACTTC	CASSFSLTRTYEQYF
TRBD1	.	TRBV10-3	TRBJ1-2	TGTGCCATCAGGAGACAGGGGGCGGGTGATGGCTACACCTTC	CAIRRQGAGDGYTF
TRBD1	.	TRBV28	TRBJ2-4	TGTGCCAGCAGTTCCGACAGGGGAGGATCCAAAAACATTCAGTACTTC	CASSSDRGGSKNIQYF